The rows below give T cell receptor beta chains drawn from one sample of a study of T and B cells in COVID-19 patients. TCRdb independently ran MiXCR on the multiplex PCR reads; one entry per CDR3 protein. The sample shows approximately 5,000 distinct CDR3 sequences, roughly 26% of them seen only once. Sequenced: blood. Receptors originate from a human donor with active COVID-19. The conserved cysteine and the conserved F or W are not part of the CDR3 here. Not every row has a clone size; where given, it reads once, few, many or a size class.

J: TRBJ1-4; V: TRBV5-1; size: few; CDR3: ASSLAFQGNEKLF
J: TRBJ2-7; V: TRBV27; size: many; CDR3: ASSLLGTTYEQY
J: TRBJ1-1; V: TRBV27; size: medium-sized; CDR3: ASSLGMNTEAF
J: TRBJ1-1; V: TRBV6-1; size: many; CDR3: ASSEEQGGTEAF
J: TRBJ1-5; V: TRBV18; size: few; CDR3: ASSPTGYYQPQH
J: TRBJ2-3; V: TRBV20-1; size: .; CDR3: SASSGRYTDTQY
J: TRBJ2-2; V: TRBV7-9; size: many; CDR3: GFGGELF
J: TRBJ2-1; V: TRBV6-5; size: medium-sized; CDR3: ASGLPEF
J: TRBJ2-2; V: TRBV19; size: .; CDR3: ASRPGQGLSGELF
J: TRBJ2-7; V: TRBV6-6; size: medium-sized; CDR3: ASTTPGPPTYEQY
J: TRBJ2-4; V: TRBV20-1; size: .; CDR3: SARGAARDIQY
J: TRBJ2-3; V: TRBV6-1; size: medium-sized; CDR3: ASSPGLGADTQY
J: TRBJ2-2; V: TRBV4-3; size: .; CDR3: ASSQSNTGELF
J: TRBJ2-7; V: TRBV28; size: .; CDR3: ASSLSYYEQY
J: TRBJ1-1; V: TRBV4-2; size: few; CDR3: ASSQAARMNTEAF
J: TRBJ2-3; V: TRBV5-1; size: .; CDR3: ASSPEGRRDTQY
J: TRBJ2-2; V: TRBV19; size: .; CDR3: ASSIGGQSGGWETQYFGPGELF
J: TRBJ2-3; V: TRBV10-3; size: medium-sized; CDR3: AISAQAPDTQY
J: TRBJ1-2; V: TRBV20-1; size: .; CDR3: SARRGYGYT
J: TRBJ2-5; V: TRBV18; size: medium-sized; CDR3: ASSPTQGAPGETQY
J: TRBJ2-2; V: TRBV19; size: medium-sized; CDR3: ASNRVAGDGTGELF
J: TRBJ1-2; V: TRBV27; size: .; CDR3: ASSPIRQGDGYT
J: TRBJ1-4; V: TRBV28; size: few; CDR3: ASRGQAATNEKLF
J: TRBJ2-3; V: TRBV4-3; size: .; CDR3: ASSQGGGLVAWRDTQY
J: TRBJ2-5; V: TRBV5-4; size: many; CDR3: ASSLQGQETQY
J: TRBJ2-5; V: TRBV20-1; size: .; CDR3: SAKTPRGGRTSGTETQY
J: TRBJ2-2; V: TRBV7-2; size: .; CDR3: ASSFRAQNTGELF
J: TRBJ1-1; V: TRBV20-1; size: few; CDR3: SARDATGQF
J: TRBJ1-1; V: TRBV18; size: many; CDR3: ASSPVVIRSTEAF
J: TRBJ2-2; V: TRBV27; size: large; CDR3: ASSSLAGGNTGELF
J: TRBJ2-5; V: TRBV29-1; size: .; CDR3: SVIGGRAQY
J: TRBJ1-2; V: TRBV12-3/TRBV12-4; size: .; CDR3: ASTTWAYGYT
J: TRBJ2-7; V: TRBV29-1; size: .; CDR3: SVMGQSYEQY
J: TRBJ2-7; V: TRBV5-6; size: .; CDR3: ASSLQPPGMSEQY
J: TRBJ2-7; V: TRBV28; size: .; CDR3: ASGLPGTHEQY
J: TRBJ1-1; V: TRBV18; size: few; CDR3: ASSQIGLNTEAF
J: TRBJ1-1; V: TRBV6-6; size: .; CDR3: ASSYRDGTEAF
J: TRBJ2-7; V: TRBV15; size: medium-sized; CDR3: ATSREGSSYEQY
J: TRBJ2-1; V: TRBV4-3; size: few; CDR3: ASSQGAGPYNEQF